The 25 T cell receptor beta chains presented below share a single source sample, sequenced in a study of blood T cells in healthy people across ages. A J-beta primer mix and a sample-barcoded 5' primer were used in a second PCR of roughly 6 to 11 cycles. TCRdb called the 5' RACE reads again in MiXCR, with one record for every CDR3 protein. The table includes roughly 730,000 distinct CDR3 sequences, more than 55% detected once. The source material was blood. Source of these receptors: a man in his forties in good health.

The count of this clonotype is one. This chain links TRBV27 with TRBJ1-5, with 8 bases that match TRBD1. The germline CDR1 and CDR2 sequences are MNHEY and SMNVEV (reference sequence). The CDR3 extends over 16 amino acids. The J segment lost 3 bases and the V segment lost 3 bases, leaving 7 bases of the junction unmatched. This chain's CDR3 is CASSFFGTGLNQPQHF. The DNA for the CDR3 is TGTGCCAGCAGTTTTTTCGGGACAGGCCTCAATCAGCCCCAGCATTTT.

This chain connects TRBV12-3 or TRBV12-4 to TRBJ2-7; D call uncertain. V was clipped by 6 bases and J by 2 bases, with 8 bases between them. The CDR3 is made up of 12 amino acids. The CDR3 reads CASRGPTYEQYF. The CDR3 DNA reads as TGTGCCAGCAGAGGCCCCACCTACGAGCAGTACTTC.

The V and J genes are TRBV20-1 and TRBJ2-3; 11 nucleotides align to TRBD2. The CDR3 runs to 18 residues. Germline lookup yields CDR1 DFQATT and CDR2 SNEGSKA (reference sequence). V lost 0 bases to trimming and J lost 2 bases; unmatched junction nucleotides: 10. CDR3 residues: CSARDLRLAGSFTDTQYF. The CDR3 region has the DNA TGCAGTGCTAGAGATCTTCGACTAGCGGGATCCTTCACAGATACGCAGTATTTT.

V usage is TRBV4-1 and J usage is TRBJ1-2; 7 bases match TRBD1. Per germline, CDR1 MGHRA and CDR2 YSYEKL. The CDR3 runs 16 residues. Trimming took 1 base from V and 5 from J; bases not matched to a gene: 10. The DNA of the CDR3 is TGCGCCAGCAGCCAAGCCGGAGGGGGCCCTCTTTATGGCTACACCTTC. This codes for CASSQAGGGPLYGYTF.

Only one count was recorded for this clonotype. A junction end diverges from the germline sequence, so it may reflect a read error. The chain couples TRBV6-5 to TRBJ1-2; tentatively, D is TRBD1 (5 bases). Per germline, CDR1 MNHEY and CDR2 SVGAGI. This CDR3 has 15 residues. The CDR3 sequence: CASSPRLIKGHGYTF. The CDR3 DNA reads as TGCGCCAGCAGTCCTCGGCTCATTAAGGGGCATGGCTACACCTTC.

The genes are TRBV6-5 and TRBJ1-4, with 7 bases identical to TRBD1. The CDR3 has 15 amino acids. Germline CDR1 and CDR2: MNHEY and SVGAGI. The J segment lost 5 bases and the V segment lost 1 base, leaving 4 bases of the junction unmatched. CDR3 sequence: CASSYFGQENEKLFF. The CDR3 DNA reads as TGTGCCAGCAGTTACTTTGGACAGGAGAATGAAAAACTGTTTTTT.

This clonotype was counted a single time. The CDR3 sequence: CASSSPVYNEQYF. The DNA for the CDR3 is TGTGCCAGCAGCTCACCTGTTTACAATGAGCAGTACTTC. The V gene is TRBV7-3, the J gene TRBJ2-5; the D is unclear. Trimming shortened V by 4 bases and J by 11 bases, and 17 bases separated the two germline ends. The length of the CDR3 is 13 residues. Germline-derived CDR1 and CDR2 are SGHTA and FQGTGA.

This chain connects TRBV11-3 to TRBJ2-5; the match to TRBD2 covers 10 bases. The J call may be mistaken, given a closer DNA end match to TRBJ2-7. The CDR3 totals 15 residues. CDR1 is SGHNT and CDR2 is YENEEA in the germline V gene. The CDR3 protein is CASSFGVAGGYEQYF. The CDR3 nucleotides are TGTGCCAGCAGCTTCGGGGTAGCGGGAGGATACGAGCAGTACTTC.

J is TRBJ1-6 and V is TRBV20-1; D is possibly TRBD1 (5 bases). Germline V CDR1 and CDR2: DFQATT, SNEGSKA (reference sequence). Deletions cut 3 bases from V and 9 bases from J, with 18 bases between. This CDR3 is built from 15 residues. CDR3 residues: CSARPPGTRTSPLHF. The CDR3 DNA reads TGCAGTGCTAGGCCACCTGGGACTCGAACTTCACCCCTCCACTTT.

The table lists this clonotype with a count of one. The chain joins TRBV5-1 to TRBJ1-2; no clear D gene. This CDR3 comprises 16 residues. CDR1 is SGHRS and CDR2 is YFSETQ in the germline V gene. V gave up 0 bases and J gave up 3 bases, with 15 bases separating them. CDR3 bases: TGCGCCAGCAGCTTGGTTGGCAGCGGTCAGGACTATGGCTACACCTTC. This sequence encodes CASSLVGSGQDYGYTF. The full variable domain, completed using reference TRBV5-1 and TRBJ1-2, is KAGVTQTPRYLIKTRGQQVTLSCSPISGHRSVSWYQQTPGQGLQFLFEYFSETQRNKGNFPGRFSGRQFSNSRSEMNVSTLELGDSALYLCASSLVGSGQDYGYTFGSGTRLTVV.

The chain links TRBV10-2 to TRBJ2-1; TRBD1 agrees at 11 bases. The junction had 6 bases not matched to a gene; V was cut back by 6 bases and J by 2 bases. Germline-derived CDR1 and CDR2 are WSHSY and SAAADI. The CDR3 consists of 16 residues. This CDR3 is CASRKGQGDAYNEQFF. The DNA for the CDR3 is TGCGCCAGCAGAAAGGGACAGGGGGACGCCTACAATGAGCAGTTCTTC.

This chain joins TRBV24-1 and TRBJ1-2; TRBD1 might be the D (5 bases). The CDR3 runs to 15 residues. Trimming cost V 5 bases and J 6 bases, with 18 bases left between them. From germline, CDR1 is KGHDR and CDR2 SFDVKD. The CDR3 reads CATSVPGAGRDGYTF. For the CDR3, the DNA is TGTGCCACCAGTGTCCCCGGGGCAGGGAGAGATGGCTACACCTTC.

The V gene is TRBV28, the J gene TRBJ2-1, with TRBD2 matching over 14 bases. CDR1 is MDHEN and CDR2 is SYDVKM in the germline V gene. J lost 14 bases, V lost 3 bases, and 12 bases had no gene match. The CDR3 is 16 residues long. This CDR3 reads CASSFGLAGGLYRKFF. CDR3 coding DNA: TGTGCCAGCAGTTTCGGACTAGCGGGAGGTCTGTATCGGAAGTTCTTC.

This sequence joins TRBV6-4 and TRBJ2-6; the match to TRBD1 covers 11 bases. This CDR3 has 20 amino acids. Losses at the gene ends were 5 bases for V and 0 bases for J; bases not matched to a gene: 12. The V gene's germline CDR1 is MRHNA and CDR2 SNTAGT. This chain's CDR3 is CASSIPGQGDGGSGANVLTF. Here the CDR3 DNA reads TGTGCCAGCAGTATTCCGGGACAGGGGGACGGGGGCTCTGGGGCCAACGTCCTGACTTTC.

The chain carries TRBV9 and TRBJ1-6; possible D gene TRBD1, 6 bases. The germline gives CDR1 SGDLS, CDR2 YYNGEE. Trimming took off 0 bases at V and 10 bases at J, with 14 bases between the two ends. The CDR3 extends over 15 amino acids. Here the CDR3 DNA reads TGTGCCAGCAGCGTAGAACAGGGCCTTTGGTCACCCCTCCACTTT. Encoded protein: CASSVEQGLWSPLHF. The whole variable domain, remainder taken from reference TRBV9 and TRBJ1-6, is DSGVTQTPKHLITATGQRVTLRCSPRSGDLSVYWYQQSLDQGLQFLIQYYNGEERAKGNILERFSAQQFPDLHSELNLSSLELGDSALYFCASSVEQGLWSPLHFGNGTRLTVT.

This chain links TRBV5-1 with TRBJ1-5; perhaps TRBD1 as D (6 bases). The germline CDR1 and CDR2 sequences are SGHRS and YFSETQ. This CDR3 region has 14 residues. The V end lost 4 bases, the J end lost 6 bases, and 14 bases lay between the germline ends. The CDR3 protein is CASSEDRSGQPQHF. CDR3 bases: TGCGCCAGCAGCGAGGACAGATCGGGTCAGCCCCAGCATTTT.

The rearrangement joins TRBV27 to TRBJ2-2; maybe TRBD1 (6 bases). Trimming took 8 bases from V and 1 from J, leaving 17 bases between them. From germline, CDR1 is MNHEY and CDR2 SMNVEV (reference sequence). CDR3 length: 16 residues. CDR3 in amino acids: CASVGTGMRNTGELFF. CDR3 nucleotide sequence: TGTGCCAGCGTCGGTACAGGGATGAGGAACACCGGGGAGCTGTTTTTT.

This clonotype was observed a handful of times. The chain is built from TRBV5-1 and TRBJ2-3; D is unclear. V was clipped by 0 bases and J by 2 bases, with 10 bases between them. The CDR3 contains 15 residues. The germline V gene has CDR1 SGHRS and CDR2 YFSETQ. The CDR3 DNA reads TGCGCCAGCAGCTTGGACTCCCCAAACACAGATACGCAGTATTTT. Its protein product is CASSLDSPNTDTQYF.

V and J are TRBV30 and TRBJ2-4; TRBD2 matches at 9 bases. CDR3 length: 16 residues. V was clipped by 5 bases and J by 0 bases; unmatched bases: 8. The V gene's germline CDR1 is GTSNPN and CDR2 SVGIG (reference sequence). DNA of the CDR3: TGTGCCTGGCAAGCGGGGGGCACGATAGCCAAAAACATTCAGTACTTC. This encodes CAWQAGGTIAKNIQYF.

This sequence joins TRBV6-4 and TRBJ1-2; D is unresolved. Germline V CDR1 and CDR2: MRHNA, SNTAGT. This CDR3 spans 14 amino acids. Trimming stripped 0 bases from V and 10 bases from J, with 15 bases between. Here the CDR3 DNA reads TGTGCCAGCAGTGACTCCACTGGGGATCGCGACTACACCTTC. This sequence encodes CASSDSTGDRDYTF.

DNA for the CDR3: TGTGCCAGCAGCTTAGTTAGACAGGGGGCAGGCTACGAGCAGTACTTC. Translation gives CASSLVRQGAGYEQYF. The V call is TRBV7-2, the J call TRBJ2-7; 10 bases agree with TRBD1. The germline CDR1 and CDR2 sequences are SGHTA and FQGNSA. With V trimmed by 1 base and J by 3 bases, 6 bases remained unmatched. The CDR3 has 16 amino acids.

This chain links TRBV7-9 with TRBJ2-6; D remains unclear. The CDR3 contains 15 residues. V was trimmed by 5 bases and J by 2 bases, leaving 10 bases between them. Germline lookup yields CDR1 SEHNR and CDR2 FQNEAQ (reference sequence). In DNA form, the CDR3 reads TGTGCCAGCAGCCGTTTTAGGGCTGGGGCCAACGTCCTGACTTTC. It yields the protein CASSRFRAGANVLTF.

The chain uses TRBV6-2 or TRBV6-3 and TRBJ2-3; TRBD2 matches 7 bases. The CDR3 has 14 residues. CDR1 MNHEY and CDR2 SVGEGT come from the germline V gene. V lost 6 bases to trimming and J lost 2 bases; unmatched junction nucleotides: 5. The CDR3 here is CASSIAGLTDTQYF. The CDR3 DNA is TGTGCCAGCAGCATAGCGGGCCTCACAGATACGCAGTATTTT.

The chain is built from TRBV20-1 and TRBJ2-1; tentative D call: TRBD1 (5 bases). This CDR3 comprises 13 residues. Germline V gene lookup returns CDR1 DFQATT and CDR2 SNEGSKA (reference sequence). CDR3 in amino acids: CRARTATDNEQFF. In nucleotides, the CDR3 is TGCAGGGCGAGAACAGCGACAGACAATGAGCAGTTCTTC.

The chain combines TRBV10-2 with TRBJ2-1, with TRBD2 identical over 11 bases. The tail of the sequence fits TRBJ2-7 better, so the J call may be wrong. Per germline, CDR1 WSHSY and CDR2 SAAADI. The CDR3 length is 16 residues. This chain's CDR3 is CASQTSGTSSYNEQYF. CDR3 nucleotide sequence: TGCGCCAGCCAGACTAGCGGGACTAGCTCCTACAATGAGCAGTACTTC.